This TCR beta chain was sequenced for a study of CD8 T cells in ankylosing spondylitis. Study-wide points: Clones linked to disease were reported to show significant enrichment in matched ankylosing spondylitis synovial fluid. In the blood and synovial fluid of reactive arthritis, some motif variants had been previously reported.

This clonotype was observed at least ten times. The antigen is unknown. Quantitative 5'-RACE with molecular barcodes generated TCR beta libraries. Each CDR3 protein gets one entry after TCRdb re-called the 5' RACE reads with MiXCR. The sample has 200,000 to 300,000 distinct CDR3 sequences; 20% to 30% are singletons. This CDR3 comprises 17 residues. Trimming shortened V by 2 bases and J by 9 bases, and 25 bases separated the two germline ends. The chain joins TRBV12-3 or TRBV12-4 to TRBJ2-5, with D possibly matching TRBD1 (5 bases). The sequence was obtained from a male donor with ankylosing spondylitis or in good health (not recorded which). Sequenced: blood, either unsorted or a sorted T cell fraction (not recorded which). CDR3 amino acids: CASSLRPWAGQLEAQYF. CDR3 DNA sequence: TGTGCCAGCAGTTTAAGACCTTGGGCAGGACAACTTGAGGCCCAGTACTTC.